This entry lists 16 T cell receptor beta chains sequenced from one sample in a study of shared clonotypes between healthy human individuals (dated by TCRdb to 2018 to 2021). The method behind the library was the immunoSEQ multiplex PCR assay. The table comes from immuneACCESS by way of TCRdb, which keeps in-frame sequences with V and J called. Part of the clones is missing from these tables; in studies checked, under half for an unresolved V gene and the rest for unknown reasons. For this sample the table gives over a million clones, of which about 80% were detected only once. The top ten hold 0.4% to 0.55% of the sample. Sequencing was performed on memory CD4+ T cells from PBMCs. The label giving this sample's cell subset or site can be read as: CD45RA-negative fraction. The receptors were sampled from a man aged 18 to 30 in good health. Some clones in this sample may be carry-over from other donors' samples.

This clone was observed a single time. In DNA form, the CDR3 reads TGTGCCAGCACAGCCGGGGGACTAGCGGGAAGTTCTGGCACAGATACGCAGTATTTT. Translating it yields CASTAGGLAGSSGTDTQYF. The chain combines TRBV5-4 with TRBJ2-3, with 13 bases matching TRBD2. This CDR3 has 19 amino acids. Germline V gene sequence: CDR1 SGHNT, CDR2 YYREEE (reference sequence). Trimming took 6 bases from V and 1 from J; bases not matched to a gene: 14.

The rearrangement joins TRBV5-6 to TRBJ2-2; the D gene could be TRBD1 or TRBD2 (5 bases each). The CDR3 is 16 amino acids. V shed 3 bases and J shed 7 bases, with 19 bases lying between them. CDR1 and CDR2 (germline): SGHDT, YYEEEE. In DNA form, the CDR3 reads TGTGCCAGCAGCTCCCTAGCTGGGGGTTTGGGCGGGGAGCTGTTTTTT. Amino acid sequence: CASSSLAGGLGGELFF.

The rearrangement uses TRBV7-2 and TRBJ1-1; 8 nucleotides align to TRBD1. This CDR3 has 17 residues. Germline CDR1 SGHTA, CDR2 FQGNSA. Unmatched junction bases numbered 13, after V lost 4 bases and J lost 3 bases. The DNA for the CDR3 is TGTGCCAGCAGCTCTCCCAACTCGACAGGGGCGCACACTGAAGCTTTCTTT. It is translated as CASSSPNSTGAHTEAFF.

This chain uses TRBV15 with TRBJ1-1; 7 bases line up with TRBD1. Trimming took 3 bases from V and 5 from J; bases not matched to a gene: 6. The CDR3 spans 14 residues. The germline gives CDR1 LNHNV, CDR2 YYDKDF (reference sequence). For the CDR3, the DNA is TGTGCCACCAGCAGGACAGGGAGGCGGACTGAAGCTTTCTTT. This sequence encodes CATSRTGRRTEAFF.

This chain links TRBV5-1 with TRBJ2-1; D is uncertain. Germline V gives CDR1 SGHRS, CDR2 YFSETQ. Trimming stripped 3 bases from V and 0 bases from J, with 13 bases between. The length of the CDR3 is 16 residues. The CDR3 region has the DNA TGCGCCAGCAGCTCCCAAAGGTTGAGCTCCTACAATGAGCAGTTCTTC. It specifies CASSSQRLSSYNEQFF.

The rearrangement links TRBV6-5 to TRBJ2-7; 9 bases are a match to TRBD1. CDR3 size: 14 residues. The germline CDR1 and CDR2 sequences are MNHEY and SVGAGI. V dropped 2 bases and J dropped 5; count of bases not matched to a gene: 4. CDR3 protein: CASSYEDRGHEQYF. The CDR3, as DNA: TGTGCCAGCAGTTACGAGGACAGGGGCCACGAGCAGTACTTC.

V gene TRBV28 combines with J gene TRBJ2-1; 11 bases agree with TRBD2. Trimming at V came to 5 bases and at J to 13 bases, leaving 7 bases not matched to a gene. The CDR3 is 13 residues long. From germline, CDR1 is MDHEN and CDR2 SYDVKM. The CDR3 bases are TGTGCCAGCAGTCCCAGACTAGCGGGGAACCAGTTCTTC. This encodes CASSPRLAGNQFF.

The V and J genes are TRBV28 and TRBJ2-2; D may be TRBD1 or TRBD2 (5 bases each). This CDR3 is built from 15 residues. Trimming stripped 3 bases from V and 4 bases from J, with 12 bases between. CDR1 is MDHEN and CDR2 is SYDVKM in the germline V gene. DNA of the CDR3: TGTGCCAGCAGTTTGGGGGTGGCGGGCACCGGGGAGCTGTTTTTT. This codes for CASSLGVAGTGELFF. Based on the CDR3 plus reference TRBV28 and TRBJ2-2, the full variable domain is DVKVTQSSRYLVKRTGEKVFLECVQDMDHENMFWYRQDPGLGLRLIYFSYDVKMKEKGDIPEGYSVSREKKERFSLILESASTNQTSMYLCASSLGVAGTGELFFGEGSRLTVL.

J is TRBJ2-5 and V is TRBV14; no clear D gene. Trimming took 1 base from V and 0 from J, leaving 9 bases between them. This CDR3 comprises 15 residues. Germline lookup yields CDR1 SGHDN and CDR2 FVKESK. Written as DNA, the CDR3 is TGTGCCAGCAGCCAAGGGGTCGCGAACCAAGAGACCCAGTACTTC. Translated, it gives CASSQGVANQETQYF.

J is TRBJ1-1 and V is TRBV27; no definite D call. Trimming pared 3 bases from V and 5 bases from J, leaving 10 bases between. The CDR3 contains 13 residues. Per germline, CDR1 MNHEY and CDR2 SMNVEV (reference sequence). The CDR3 spells CASSFGPLTEAFF. CDR3 in DNA: TGTGCCAGCAGTTTCGGCCCCCTAACTGAAGCTTTCTTT.

Remarks on this clone: Relative to the germline gene, one junction end is altered; a read error may explain this. The genes are TRBV11-2 and TRBJ2-5; possibly TRBD1 for D (6 bases). Germline values: CDR1 SGHAT, CDR2 FQNNGV. The CDR3 loop spans 16 amino acids. Here the CDR3 reads CASRLGGGRAKETQYF. The CDR3 DNA reads as TGTGCCAGCAGGTTAGGTGGGGGCCGAGCGAAAGAGACCCAGTACTTC.

This clone was observed a single time. The gene calls are TRBV28 and TRBJ2-7; D is possibly TRBD1 or TRBD2 (5 bases each). This CDR3 spans 16 amino acids. Germline assignment: CDR1 MDHEN and CDR2 SYDVKM. V dropped 6 bases and J dropped 5 bases, with 23 bases sitting between them. The CDR3 DNA is TGTGCCAGCAGCTTCCATGGGGGTAACGTATATAACGAGCAGTACTTC. It yields the protein CASSFHGGNVYNEQYF.

The rearrangement joins TRBV6-1 to TRBJ2-7; weak D call: TRBD1 (6 bases). Trimming shortened V by 1 base and J by 2 bases, and 15 bases separated the two germline ends. This CDR3 has 16 residues. The germline gives CDR1 MNHNS, CDR2 SASEGT. CDR3 bases: TGTGCCAGCAGTGAAGAGGTGACAGAGGGGGCCTACGAGCAGTACTTC. Its protein is CASSEEVTEGAYEQYF.

CDR3 loop: CASSPPGLYEQYF. The CDR3 region has the DNA TGTGCCAGCAGCCCCCCGGGACTTTACGAGCAGTACTTC. V is TRBV6-5 and J is TRBJ2-7; D perhaps matches TRBD2 (6 bases). Trimming removed 6 bases from V and 4 bases from J, with 13 bases in between. From germline, CDR1 is MNHEY and CDR2 SVGAGI. The CDR3 has 13 residues.

This clone has only a few counts. This chain connects TRBV4-1 to TRBJ2-6; the D gene is possibly TRBD1 (5 bases). This CDR3 comprises 17 residues. Trimming took 0 bases from V and 2 from J, leaving 11 bases between them. In germline, CDR1 is MGHRA, CDR2 YSYEKL. CDR3 region: CASSQEPPGTGANVLTF. As DNA, the CDR3 is TGCGCCAGCAGCCAAGAGCCTCCAGGGACTGGGGCCAACGTCCTGACTTTC.

The chain is built from TRBV14 and TRBJ2-7; D gene unclear. The CDR3 has 18 amino acids. Germline V gene lookup returns CDR1 SGHDN and CDR2 FVKESK. Trimming removed 1 base at V and 3 bases at J, with 22 bases between. CDR3 in amino acids: CASSQGPRASLRFYEQYF. The CDR3 DNA is TGTGCCAGCAGCCAAGGTCCCCGCGCGTCCCTTCGTTTCTACGAGCAGTACTTC.